This TCR beta chain was sequenced in a study of OX40 agonist ivuxolimab in advanced cancers. Study-wide background: One patient with hepatocellular carcinoma and two with cutaneous melanoma, three in all, had partial responses.

Blood sampling was done at baseline, cycle 4 day 1, and cycle 7 day 1. The study's findings and limits: With doses of 0.1 to 3.0 mg/kg, CD4+ and CD8+ blood T cells had undergone clonal expansion by week 6. Expanded clones were, on average, more numerous in CD8+ T cells than in CD4+.

TCRdb's copy holds only in-frame clones and misses some; the assay was immunoSEQ multiplex PCR. The sample records some 97,000 clones, approximately 89% being singletons. Details on this clone: Its antigen remains unidentified.

The V end lost 5 bases, the J end lost 4 bases, and 18 bases lay between the germline ends. CDR1 is MNHEY and CDR2 is SMNVEV in the germline V gene (reference sequence). CDR3 length: 16 residues. The source material was CD4+ or CD8+ T cells sorted from blood, sampled in a trial of the OX40 agonist ivuxolimab. The chain carries TRBV27 and TRBJ1-5, with a weak D call TRBD1 (6 bases). The clonotype comes from an adult with an advanced solid tumor such as melanoma, head and neck, liver or kidney cancer. The CDR3 sequence: CASSPPGASYNQPQHF. CDR3 in DNA: TGTGCCAGCAGTCCACCAGGGGCATCCTATAATCAGCCCCAGCATTTT.